Here is one T cell receptor beta chain with its context. Germline loops: CDR1 SGHDT, CDR2 YYEEEE. Trimming cost V 0 bases and J 7 bases, with 13 bases left between them. There are 14 residues in the CDR3. The sample comes from a study of OX40 agonist ivuxolimab in advanced cancers. Across the study: Patients' therapy was ivuxolimab, an antibody that acts as an agonist of OX40 (CD134). Three patients responded partially, comprising one with hepatocellular carcinoma and two with cutaneous melanoma.

Sequencing used immunoSEQ multiplex PCR; TCRdb keeps in-frame clones, though not all of them. Of some 44,000 clones listed, 80% were seen once; the top ten hold around 5.1%. The chain recombines TRBV5-6 with TRBJ2-5, with D tentatively TRBD2 (6 bases). Specimen: CD4+ or CD8+ T cells sorted from blood, collected in a trial of the OX40 agonist ivuxolimab. This sequence originates from an adult with an advanced solid tumor such as melanoma, head and neck, liver or kidney cancer. CDR3 coding DNA: TGTGCCAGCAGCTTGGGGGGCGGGGATGCGACCCAGTACTTC. The encoded protein is CASSLGGGDATQYF.